This T cell receptor beta chain was recorded in a study of vaccination effects on CD4 cells after COVID-19. Study-level results: Marked clonal contraction of both clone types appeared late after vaccination. After vaccination of healthy people, only 1 of 255 vaccine-induced clones cross-reacted with common cold coronaviruses.

Using immunoSEQ multiplex PCR, the repertoire was profiled, and TCRdb retains in-frame clones only, with some absent. The table includes 40,000 to 50,000 clones, approximately 80% detected once. In regard to this clone: What it binds is unknown.

Before sequencing, viral peptide pools were used by the ViraFEST assay to expand antigen-specific CD4+ T cells. Cells that had been cultured for less than 13 days were the source of isolated CD4+ T cells. According to the study, vaccine recipients showed no prior SARS-CoV-2 infection and negative nucleocapsid antibodies. They grew roughly 2 million PBMC in each well, adding 7.5 to 10 IU/ml IL-2 and 8.5 to 10 ug/ml peptides. The authors exchanged half the medium for IL-2 medium on days 3 and 7. With 4 bases clipped from V and 6 bases from J, the junction kept 6 bases outside the gene matches. The germline V gene encodes CDR1 MNHEY and CDR2 SVGEGT. The CDR3 totals 14 residues.

This sequence joins TRBV6-2 or TRBV6-3 and TRBJ2-7, with TRBD1 matching over 10 bases. The source of this sequence is a human donor who received a COVID-19 vaccine. The material was CD4+ T cells from PBMCs cultured with HCoV-NL63 spike peptides, obtained before COVID-19 vaccination. The CDR3: CASSSGTGAREQYV. CDR3 nucleotide sequence: TGTGCCAGCAGTTCCGGGACAGGGGCTCGCGAGCAGTACGTC.